These T cell receptor beta chains were read from a single sample in a study of T cell responses to AZD1222 COVID-19 vaccine. Assay used: immunoSEQ multiplex PCR; TCRdb lists only in-frame clones, some missing. The data show around 56,000 clones, 89% seen once. Sample: peripheral blood, taken 28 days after the second AZD1222 dose. The source of these receptors is an adult who received the AZD1222 COVID-19 vaccine. Each CDR3 is given with its conserved first and last residue. A D gene is named only where the DNA matches it firmly. Clone size is given for some rows only: seen once, a few or many times, or a class if the clone is expanded.

>.|TRBD2|TRBV19|TRBJ2-7
TGTGCCAGTAGTTCGGCGGGGGGACTAGCGGGAAGTTACGAGCAGTACTTC
CASSSAGGLAGSYEQYF
>.|TRBD1|TRBV3-1/TRBV3-2|TRBJ1-5
TGTGCCAGCAGCCAAGGGGCAGGGGGCCGGTATAGCAATCAGCCCCAGCATTTT
CASSQGAGGRYSNQPQHF
>few|TRBD2|TRBV11-3|TRBJ2-1
TGTGCCAGCAGCAGACGGACTAGCGGGAGCCTTAGGGAGCAGTTCTTC
CASSRRTSGSLREQFF
>.|TRBD2|TRBV30|TRBJ2-1
TGTGCCTGGAGTTTCTCTTCACGGGAGGTTACTGAGCAGTTCTTC
CAWSFSSREVTEQFF
>.|.|TRBV11-1|TRBJ2-5
TGTGCCAGCAGCTTACGACAAGAGACCCAGTACTTC
CASSLRQETQYF
>once|.|TRBV6-2/TRBV6-3|TRBJ2-1
TGTGCCAGCAGTTACATTGCGAATGAGCAGTTCTTC
CASSYIANEQFF
>.|.|TRBV7-2|TRBJ1-1
TGTGCCAGCAGCTCTTACGGGACACCCCAAAAAGCTTTCTTT
CASSSYGTPQKAFF
>.|.|TRBV21-1|TRBJ2-6
TGTGCCAGCAGCAAATTAGTCTCTGGGGCCAACGTCCTGACTTTC
CASSKLVSGANVLTF
>.|TRBD2|TRBV7-9|TRBJ2-7
TGTGCCAGCAGCCCGAGGGCCGCGGGAGGATACGAGCAGTACTTC
CASSPRAAGGYEQYF
>.|.|TRBV11-3|TRBJ2-1
TGTGCCAGCAGCTTAGAAGCCCCCAATGAGCAGTTCTTC
CASSLEAPNEQFF
>.|TRBD1|TRBV19|TRBJ1-3
TGTGCCAGTAAGTGGACAGGGCGATTCTCTGGAAACACCATATATTTT
CASKWTGRFSGNTIYF
>.|.|TRBV24-1|TRBJ2-5
TGTGCCACCAGTGACCGGACACTTACTAGGGAGACCCAGTACTTC
CATSDRTLTRETQYF
>.|TRBD1|TRBV24-1|TRBJ2-1
TGTGCCACCAGTGCTCAAGGGACAGCGAACAATGAGCAGTTCTTC
CATSAQGTANNEQFF
>few|.|TRBV6-5|TRBJ2-2
TGTGCCAGCAGTTACAGTAAGGGTGGGACCGGGGAGCTGTTTTTT
CASSYSKGGTGELFF
>.|TRBD2|TRBV11-2|TRBJ2-2
TGTGCCAGCAGCCCAGCGGGACTAGCAGTGGAGCTGTTTTTT
CASSPAGLAVELFF
>once|TRBD2|TRBV15|TRBJ2-3
TGTGCCACCAGCAGATACGTAGCGGGAAGCACAGATACGCAGTATTTT
CATSRYVAGSTDTQYF
>once|.|TRBV18|TRBJ2-2
TGTGCCAGCTCACCAATCTGGGGGAACACCGGGGAGCTGTTTTTT
CASSPIWGNTGELFF
>.|TRBD1|TRBV27|TRBJ2-5
TGTGCCAGCAGTTTAAACAGGGGGAGCGAGACCCAGTACTTC
CASSLNRGSETQYF
>.|.|TRBV19|TRBJ2-1
TGTGCCAGTAGCCGAGATTGGTCCGATGAGCAGTTCTTC
CASSRDWSDEQFF
>.|.|TRBV30|TRBJ2-1
TGTGCCTGGAGTAGGCAGACCTACAATGAGCAGTTCTTC
CAWSRQTYNEQFF
>once|.|TRBV5-5|TRBJ1-4
TGTGCCAGCAGCTTGCAGCCGATCAGAGTTGGGGAAAAACTGTTTTTT
CASSLQPIRVGEKLFF
>once|.|TRBV7-9|TRBJ2-2
TGTGCCAGCAGCCCCTCCACCGGGGAGCTGTTTTTT
CASSPSTGELFF
>.|.|TRBV6-1|TRBJ2-2
TGTGCCAGCAGTGAAAGTGCAGTGCCCACTGGCCTGCTTACCGGGGAGCTGTTTTTT
CASSESAVPTGLLTGELFF
>.|.|TRBV15|TRBJ1-6
TGTGCCACCAGCAGAGCGGACTCACCCCTCCACTTT
CATSRADSPLHF
>.|.|TRBV3-1/TRBV3-2|TRBJ1-1
TGTGCCAGCAGCCAGGCATCCGTCGTGAACACTGAAGCTTTCTTT
CASSQASVVNTEAFF
>.|.|TRBV7-9|TRBJ2-2
TGTGCCAGCAGTCAGGGAGTCGAGACCGGGGAGCTGTTTTTT
CASSQGVETGELFF
>.|TRBD2|TRBV11-2|TRBJ2-1
TGTGCCAGCAGCCCTACCCCGACTAGCGGGAGGAATGAGCAGTTCTTC
CASSPTPTSGRNEQFF
>.|.|TRBV6-6|TRBJ2-1
TGTGCCAGCAGTTACCCCGAGGGGGTGGGGAATGAGCAGTTCTTC
CASSYPEGVGNEQFF